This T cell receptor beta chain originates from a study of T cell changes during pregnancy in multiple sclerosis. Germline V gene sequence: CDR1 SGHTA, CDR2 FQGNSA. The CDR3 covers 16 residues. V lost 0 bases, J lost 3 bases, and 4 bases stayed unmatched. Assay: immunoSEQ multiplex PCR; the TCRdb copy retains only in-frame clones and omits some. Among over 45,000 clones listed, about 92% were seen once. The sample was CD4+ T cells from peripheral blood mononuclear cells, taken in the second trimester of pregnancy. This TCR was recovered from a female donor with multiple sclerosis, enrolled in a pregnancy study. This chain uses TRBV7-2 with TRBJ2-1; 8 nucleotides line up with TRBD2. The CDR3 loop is CASSLARTSGYNEQFF. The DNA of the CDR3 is TGTGCCAGCAGCTTAGCGCGTACTAGCGGCTACAATGAGCAGTTCTTC.